Described below is a single T cell receptor beta chain sequence and its context. The target of this receptor is not known. Base-call qualities are not available, and no considerably larger clone is one nucleotide away. The junction carries 20 bases between V and J, which are trimmed by 2 bases and 2 bases respectively. Spanning cysteine to phenylalanine, the CDR3 consists of 17 amino acids. Here the CDR3 DNA is all that survives: 51 bases in frame from base 1. The germline V gene specifies SGHRS as CDR1 and YFSETQ as CDR2. The Qiagen DNeasy kit was used to extract genomic DNA both from unsorted PBMCs and from the negatively selected CD4+ and CD8+ fractions. TCR beta CDR3 regions were amplified by immunoSEQ multiplex PCR using primers annealing to V and J segments. Amplification bias was minimized using a synthetic immune receptor repertoire, and residual bias was removed computationally after sequencing. The paper's data handling went like this. Repertoire diversity was quantified as the Shannon entropy index using custom Python scripts. The unsorted, CD4+ and CD8+ repertoires were each analyzed separately, with the exception of combined analyses, where CD4+ and CD8+ sequences were merged in silico. TCRdb holds this immuneACCESS table with in-frame rearrangements only. Some clones are missing; in checked studies, unresolved V genes explain under half, and the rest has no known cause. The V and J calls and the clone size are those of that table, but D and trimming were determined from the DNA. This sample gives fewer than 35,000 clones in total; roughly 94% of them show up just once. The top ten clonotypes cover about 2.3% of the sample.

The source of the sample is a study of PD-1 blockade in classical Hodgkin lymphoma (dated by TCRdb to 2020 to 2022). Notes on the research overall: The study used CyTOF and TCR beta sequencing to define a peripheral blood immune signature of response to PD-1 blockade in classical Hodgkin lymphoma. The full study reports these points: Only a single clinical trial cohort was studied, and what caused the repertoire differences, possibly disease activity or prior therapy, remained undefined. Baseline TCR diversity was reported to be lower in newly diagnosed patients than in healthy donors and to be lower still in relapsed/refractory patients.

The sample's time point label, decoded: newly diagnosed, previously untreated cHL patient sample. As a comparison group for the relapsed/refractory trial patients, PBMCs from patients with newly diagnosed, previously untreated classical Hodgkin lymphoma were sequenced. Peripheral blood was collected in 8 mL Vacutainer Cell Preparation Tubes, from which PBMCs were isolated by centrifugation and then cryopreserved. This chain is built from TRBV5-1 and TRBJ2-7; TRBD1 is a weak D gene call, 6 bases matching. This receptor was identified in a human donor with classical Hodgkin lymphoma. What was sequenced was peripheral blood mononuclear cells (PBMCs). This receptor has the CDR3 CASSFDATGPVTYEQYF. The sequenced DNA: TGCGCCAGCAGCTTCGACGCGACAGGACCCGTTACCTACGAGCAGTACTTC.